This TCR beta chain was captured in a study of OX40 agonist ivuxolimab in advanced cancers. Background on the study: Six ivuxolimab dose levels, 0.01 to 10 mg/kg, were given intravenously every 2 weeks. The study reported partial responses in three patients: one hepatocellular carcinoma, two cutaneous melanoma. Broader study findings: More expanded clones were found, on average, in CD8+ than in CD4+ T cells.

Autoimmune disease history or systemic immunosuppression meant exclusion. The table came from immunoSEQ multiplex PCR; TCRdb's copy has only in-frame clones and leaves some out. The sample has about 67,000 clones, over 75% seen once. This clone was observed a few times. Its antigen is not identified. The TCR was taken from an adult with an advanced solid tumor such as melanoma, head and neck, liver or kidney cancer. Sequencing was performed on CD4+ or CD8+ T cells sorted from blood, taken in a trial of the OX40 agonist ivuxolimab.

CDR3 sequence: CASSLNPQGRWDTGELFF. The DNA for the CDR3 is TGTGCCAGCAGCTTGAACCCACAGGGGCGCTGGGACACCGGGGAGCTGTTTTTT. The J gene is TRBJ2-2, the V gene TRBV5-6, with 7 nucleotides matching TRBD1. Per germline, CDR1 SGHDT and CDR2 YYEEEE. V dropped 1 base and J dropped 3; count of bases not matched to a gene: 12. The CDR3 totals 18 residues.